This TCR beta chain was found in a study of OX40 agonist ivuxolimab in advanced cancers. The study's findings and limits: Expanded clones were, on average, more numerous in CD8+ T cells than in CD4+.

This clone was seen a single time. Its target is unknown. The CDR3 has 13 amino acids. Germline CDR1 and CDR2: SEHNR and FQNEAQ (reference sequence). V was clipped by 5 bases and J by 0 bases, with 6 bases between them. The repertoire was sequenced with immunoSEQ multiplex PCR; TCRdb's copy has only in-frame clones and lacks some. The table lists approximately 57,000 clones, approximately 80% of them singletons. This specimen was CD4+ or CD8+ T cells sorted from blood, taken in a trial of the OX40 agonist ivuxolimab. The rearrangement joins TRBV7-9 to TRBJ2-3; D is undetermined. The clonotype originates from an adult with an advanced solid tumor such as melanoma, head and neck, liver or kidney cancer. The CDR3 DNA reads TGTGCCAGCAGCAGACCTAGCACAGATACGCAGTATTTT. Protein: CASSRPSTDTQYF.